These 20 T cell receptor beta chains originate from one sample sequenced in a study of T cell responses to AZD1222 COVID-19 vaccine. Some clones are missing from TCRdb's copy, which holds only in-frame ones; the method was immunoSEQ multiplex PCR. The table records about 120,000 clones, about 90% of them present only once. This material consisted of peripheral blood, taken on day 0 of AZD1222 vaccination. The receptors come from an adult in good health.

The chain is built from TRBV6-5 and TRBJ1-5, with TRBD1 identical over 7 bases. The CDR3 covers 15 residues. V was clipped by 6 bases and J by 2 bases; unmatched bases: 7. CDR1 is MNHEY, CDR2 SVGAGI, per germline. CDR3 sequence: CASRTTGAGNQPQHF. In DNA form, the CDR3 reads TGTGCCAGCAGGACTACAGGGGCGGGCAATCAGCCCCAGCATTTT.

The chain combines TRBV7-2 with TRBJ2-2, with no clear D. Germline V gene sequence: CDR1 SGHTA, CDR2 FQGNSA. Between the trimmed V and J ends, which lost 0 bases and 2 bases, there was a span of 4 bases. The CDR3 extends over 14 amino acids. CDR3 residues: CASSLARNTGELFF. CDR3 nucleotide sequence: TGTGCCAGCAGCTTAGCGCGCAACACCGGGGAGCTGTTTTTT.

The CDR3 loop reads CANTKADTYEQYF. The CDR3 nucleotides are TGTGCCAACACGAAAGCCGACACCTACGAGCAGTACTTC. V gene TRBV25-1 combines with J gene TRBJ2-7; D is uncertain. Trimming left V 10 bases short and J 2 bases short, with 15 bases between. This CDR3 is 13 amino acids long. The V gene's germline CDR1 is MGHDK and CDR2 SYGVNS.

J is TRBJ1-5 and V is TRBV4-1, with D possibly being TRBD1 (6 bases). The CDR3 covers 16 residues. Per the germline V gene, CDR1 is MGHRA and CDR2 is YSYEKL. The V end lost 0 bases, the J end lost 8 bases, and 17 bases lay between the germline ends. DNA for the CDR3: TGCGCCAGCAGCCAAGATTTCGGACAGAATATAGAGCCCCAGCATTTT. Protein sequence: CASSQDFGQNIEPQHF.

V and J are TRBV6-5 and TRBJ1-5; D remains ambiguous. Germline CDR1 MNHEY, CDR2 SVGAGI. This CDR3 has 13 residues. V lost 6 bases and J 2 bases, leaving 8 bases between the germline ends. The CDR3 here is CASSGIGNQPQHF. The CDR3 coding sequence is TGTGCCAGCAGCGGGATTGGCAATCAGCCCCAGCATTTT.

This chain links TRBV9 with TRBJ1-6; possibly TRBD1 for D (5 bases). Germline V gene sequence: CDR1 SGDLS, CDR2 YYNGEE. The CDR3 spans 16 residues. V lost 4 bases to trimming and J lost 5 bases, with 16 bases between them. The CDR3 region has the DNA TGTGCCAGCAGCCTGGGGGGGGAATCTAATAATTCACCCCTCCACTTT. Encoded protein: CASSLGGESNNSPLHF.

This sequence joins TRBV27 and TRBJ1-3; 7 positions agree with TRBD1. This CDR3 region has 18 residues. Germline CDR1 reads MNHEY; CDR2 reads SMNVEV (reference sequence). V gave up 2 bases and J gave up 0 bases; unmatched junction bases: 10. CDR3 sequence reads: CASSLRATGTGSGNTIYF. The DNA of the CDR3 is TGTGCCAGCAGTTTAAGGGCGACAGGGACGGGCTCTGGAAACACCATATATTTT.

The CDR3 sequence: CASSFTQGVNEKLFF. The CDR3 coding sequence is TGCGCCAGCAGCTTCACCCAGGGGGTTAATGAAAAACTGTTTTTT. This rearrangement joins TRBV5-1 to TRBJ1-4, with 7 nucleotides matching TRBD1. Germline-derived CDR1 and CDR2 are SGHRS and YFSETQ. The CDR3 runs to 15 residues. J gave up 4 bases and V 2 bases, and 5 bases lay outside the gene matches.

V is TRBV12-5 and J is TRBJ2-5; no definite D call. The CDR3 has 11 amino acids. Trimming removed 6 bases at V and 5 bases at J, with 7 bases between. Germline V lookup: CDR1 LGHNT, CDR2 FRNRAP. CDR3 in DNA: TGTGCTAGTGGACGGTGGGAGACCCAGTACTTC. It encodes CASGRWETQYF. Filled out from reference TRBV12-5 and TRBJ2-5, the complete variable domain reads DARVTQTPRHKVTEMGQEVTMRCQPILGHNTVFWYRQTMMQGLELLAYFRNRAPLDDSGMPKDRFSAEMPDATLATLKIQPSEPRDSAVYFCASGRWETQYFGPGTRLLVL.

The CDR3 region is CASSLSKNTEAFF. The CDR3 DNA follows: TGTGCCAGCAGCCTAAGTAAGAACACTGAAGCTTTCTTT. V is TRBV7-9 and J is TRBJ1-1; D unclear. V lost 5 bases and J lost 1, with 8 bases in between. The CDR3 consists of 13 residues. Germline assignment: CDR1 SEHNR and CDR2 FQNEAQ (reference sequence).

The V gene is TRBV18, the J gene TRBJ1-1, with D possibly being TRBD1 (6 bases). CDR1 and CDR2 from the germline V gene are KGHSH and LQKENI. The CDR3 has 15 residues. The V gene lost 4 bases and the J gene lost 0 bases, with 12 bases spanning the gap. CDR3 in amino acids: CASSQRRDMNTEAFF. The DNA of the CDR3 is TGTGCCAGCTCACAAAGGCGGGACATGAACACTGAAGCTTTCTTT.

The rearrangement links TRBV10-1 to TRBJ1-1, with TRBD1 matching 12 bases. The CDR3 runs 16 residues. The V segment lost 3 bases and the J segment 4 bases; nucleotides outside the gene matches: 6. Germline loops: CDR1 WNHNN, CDR2 SYGVQD (reference sequence). The CDR3 DNA sequence: TGCGCCAGCAGTGACCGGGACAGGGGGCGAAGCACTGAAGCTTTCTTT. It yields the protein CASSDRDRGRSTEAFF.

The rearrangement joins TRBV2 to TRBJ1-1; tentative D call: TRBD1 (6 bases). V was clipped by 6 bases and J by 1 base, with 15 bases between them. The CDR3 runs to 15 residues. Germline V gene lookup returns CDR1 SNHLY and CDR2 FYNNEI. The CDR3 nucleotides read TGTGCCAGCAGAGGACAGACCTTCGGGAACACTGAAGCTTTCTTT. Its translation: CASRGQTFGNTEAFF.

The chain carries TRBV6-5 and TRBJ2-2; D remains unclear. The CDR3 extends over 13 amino acids. Deletions cut 2 bases from V and 6 bases from J, with 7 bases between. The germline V gene has CDR1 MNHEY and CDR2 SVGAGI. Written as DNA, the CDR3 is TGTGCCAGCAGTTACATTCCGGCCGGGGAGCTGTTTTTT. It is translated as CASSYIPAGELFF.

The rearrangement links TRBV7-6 to TRBJ2-1; maybe TRBD2 (6 bases). The CDR3 extends over 17 amino acids. Germline lookup yields CDR1 SGHVS and CDR2 FNYEAQ. V shed 5 bases and J shed 10 bases, with 27 bases lying between them. DNA of the CDR3: TGTGCCAGCAGCCCCCAGAGGGGCGGGATCCCCTTAGGGGAGCAGTTCTTC. This encodes CASSPQRGGIPLGEQFF.

The chain links TRBV6-5 to TRBJ2-1; D gene uncertain. Trimming cost V 4 bases and J 8 bases, with 12 bases left between them. The CDR3 totals 13 residues. Germline CDR1 MNHEY, CDR2 SVGAGI. The CDR3 nucleotides read TGTGCCAGCAGTTTGTCAAGGTTCGATGAGCAGTTCTTC. Its protein is CASSLSRFDEQFF.

The rearrangement links TRBV5-4 to TRBJ2-5; TRBD1 matches 7 bases. With 5 bases clipped from V and 5 bases from J, the junction kept 12 bases outside the gene matches. The CDR3 has 15 amino acids. From germline, CDR1 is SGHNT and CDR2 YYREEE (reference sequence). Here the CDR3 reads CASSLGYDRVETQYF. The CDR3 nucleotides are TGTGCCAGCAGTTTAGGCTATGACAGGGTTGAGACCCAGTACTTC.

The gene calls are TRBV6-5 and TRBJ2-7; a weak D match, TRBD2 (6 bases). The germline V gene has CDR1 MNHEY and CDR2 SVGAGI. V lost 2 bases to trimming and J lost 3 bases, with 14 bases between them. The CDR3 length is 15 residues. The CDR3 sequence: CASSYHSGTFYEQYF. CDR3 nucleotide sequence: TGTGCCAGCAGTTACCACTCCGGGACTTTCTACGAGCAGTACTTC.

The chain couples TRBV7-3 to TRBJ2-3, with D unclear. The CDR3 is 14 amino acids. V shed 7 bases and J shed 6 bases, with 17 bases lying between them. Per germline, CDR1 SGHTA and CDR2 FQGTGA. CDR3 region: CASKGDSPADTQYF. The DNA for the CDR3 is TGTGCCAGCAAAGGAGACTCCCCTGCGGATACGCAGTATTTT.

The chain is built from TRBV5-1 and TRBJ1-2, with TRBD1 identical over 8 bases. Germline CDR1 is SGHRS and CDR2 is YFSETQ. Unmatched junction bases numbered 2, after V lost 4 bases and J lost 6 bases. The CDR3 consists of 12 residues. For the CDR3, the DNA is TGCGCCAGCAGCGTGACAGGGGATGGCTACACCTTC. Its protein product is CASSVTGDGYTF.